A selection of T cell receptor beta chains follows, all from one sample in a study of post-analysis software for immune sequencing data. TCRdb analysed the PCR reads with MiXCR anew, one entry per CDR3 protein. The profile covers about 760,000 distinct CDR3 sequences, with 30% appearing a single time and around 0.55% taken by the ten largest. Input material: blood. The source is a girl between 10 and 17 years old with multiple sclerosis. Both conserved end residues are part of each CDR3. A D gene is named only where the DNA matches it firmly. The size entry is marked missing in some rows and otherwise reads once, few, many or a size class.

.	few	TRBJ1-2	TRBV7-2	CASSLTRQGGYTF	TGTGCCAGCAGCCTCACCCGACAAGGAGGCTACACCTTC
.	.	TRBJ1-1	TRBV5-4	CASNPTGGGTNTEAFF	TGTGCCAGCAACCCTACCGGCGGGGGAACGAACACTGAAGCTTTCTTT
.	many	TRBJ1-2	TRBV5-4	CASSLAEEGYGYTF	TGTGCCAGCAGCTTGGCCGAAGAAGGCTATGGCTACACCTTC
TRBD1	many	TRBJ1-1	TRBV5-1	CASSPGTANTEAFF	TGCGCCAGCAGCCCCGGGACAGCGAACACTGAAGCTTTCTTT
.	.	TRBJ2-5	TRBV2	CASSDRGFGQYF	TGTGCCAGCAGTGATCGGGGATTTGGGCAGTACTTC
.	.	TRBJ1-4	TRBV4-1	CASSLTVREKLFF	TGCGCCAGCAGTTTAACGGTCCGCGAAAAACTGTTTTTT
TRBD2	.	TRBJ2-7	TRBV7-2	CASSSSGRVYEQYF	TGTGCCAGCAGCAGTAGCGGGAGAGTCTACGAGCAGTACTTC
TRBD2	.	TRBJ2-1	TRBV10-2	CASSEPRRAGGRNEQFF	TGCGCCAGCAGTGAGCCCCGTCGGGCGGGAGGGCGGAATGAGCAGTTCTTC
.	.	TRBJ2-5	TRBV2	CAIGRPVIDEQYF	TGTGCCATAGGACGCCCCGTGATCGATGAGCAGTACTTC
TRBD1	.	TRBJ2-7	TRBV27	CASSLSQGDYEQYF	TGTGCCAGCAGTTTAAGTCAGGGGGACTACGAGCAGTACTTC
.	.	TRBJ2-4	TRBV20-1	CSAAQPGQNIQYF	TGCAGTGCCGCCCAACCGGGACAAAACATTCAGTACTTC
.	few	TRBJ1-2	TRBV12-5	CASANGDYGYTF	TGTGCTAGTGCGAACGGAGACTATGGCTACACCTTC
TRBD2	.	TRBJ2-1	TRBV14	CASSQEIAGGANEQFF	TGTGCCAGCAGCCAAGAAATAGCGGGAGGGGCCAATGAGCAGTTCTTC
TRBD2	few	TRBJ2-1	TRBV11-2	CASSTPTSGSYNEQFF	TGTGCCAGCAGCACACCGACTAGCGGCTCCTACAATGAGCAGTTCTTC
TRBD2	.	TRBJ2-2	TRBV6-6	CASSYTGGRTGELFF	TGTGCCAGCAGTTACACGGGGGGGAGAACCGGGGAGCTGTTTTTT
TRBD1	few	TRBJ1-2	TRBV6-6	CASSQWGTGVNYGYTF	TGTGCCAGCAGCCAATGGGGGACAGGGGTCAACTATGGCTACACCTTC
.	.	TRBJ1-4	TRBV18	CASSPSGEKLFF	TGTGCCAGCTCACCCAGCGGCGAAAAACTGTTTTTT
.	few	TRBJ2-3	TRBV4-1	CASSQGGSGTDTQYF	TGCGCCAGCAGCCAAGGAGGGTCCGGCACAGATACGCAGTATTTT
TRBD1	.	TRBJ2-5	TRBV14	CASSLWTGRGETRYF	TGTGCCAGCAGCCTCTGGACAGGCAGGGGAGAGACCCGGTACTTC
TRBD2	.	TRBJ2-7	TRBV20-1	CSAGTSGENEQYF	TGCAGTGCTGGGACTAGCGGGGAAAACGAGCAGTACTTC
.	few	TRBJ2-1	TRBV29-1	CSVEDRASKGFVEQFF	TGCAGCGTTGAAGATCGGGCTAGCAAGGGGTTTGTGGAGCAGTTCTTC
.	.	TRBJ1-1	TRBV12-3/TRBV12-4	CASSSPGRHLMNTEAFF	TGTGCCAGCAGTTCCCCGGGACGGCATCTTATGAACACTGAAGCTTTCTTT
.	.	TRBJ2-3	TRBV3-1	CASSSGFAGLGDTQYF	TGTGCCAGCAGCTCCGGATTCGCGGGATTGGGGGATACGCAGTATTTT
.	.	TRBJ2-1	TRBV12-3/TRBV12-4	CASSFRVGEQFF	TGTGCCAGCAGTTTCAGGGTGGGTGAGCAGTTCTTC
.	.	TRBJ2-4	TRBV29-1	CSVEDNENIQYF	TGCAGCGTTGAAGACAACGAAAACATTCAGTACTTC
TRBD1	few	TRBJ1-2	TRBV12-5	CASGGDRDQYGYTF	TGTGCTAGTGGAGGGGACAGGGACCAATATGGCTACACCTTC
TRBD1	many	TRBJ2-1	TRBV24-1	CATSAMDRSGYNEQFF	TGTGCCACCAGTGCGATGGACAGGTCGGGGTACAATGAGCAGTTCTTC
TRBD1	.	TRBJ1-5	TRBV6-6	CASTPLGRGDQPQHF	TGTGCCAGCACTCCCCTGGGCAGGGGGGATCAGCCCCAGCATTTT
TRBD2	.	TRBJ2-5	TRBV29-1	CSVGGREETQYF	TGCAGCGTTGGGGGGAGGGAAGAGACCCAGTACTTC
.	.	TRBJ2-3	TRBV6-6	CASSPGPYTDTQYF	TGTGCCAGCAGTCCCGGGCCTTACACAGATACGCAGTATTTT
.	many	TRBJ2-1	TRBV6-5	CASSYSRDTDVDEQFF	TGTGCCAGCAGTTACTCTCGGGACACGGACGTCGATGAGCAGTTCTTC
.	.	TRBJ1-4	TRBV5-1	CASSLGGDNEKLFF	TGCGCCAGCAGCTTGGGGGGAGATAATGAAAAACTGTTTTTT
.	few	TRBJ2-1	TRBV29-1	CSVETRHEQFF	TGCAGCGTTGAAACGCGGCATGAGCAGTTCTTC
.	few	TRBJ2-3	TRBV20-1	CSASLNGAAAGTQYF	TGCAGTGCTAGCTTAAATGGAGCGGCAGCCGGTACGCAGTATTTT
TRBD1	.	TRBJ1-6	TRBV20-1	CSAGDREDNPFNSPLHF	TGCAGTGCTGGGGACAGGGAGGACAATCCTTTTAATTCACCCCTCCACTTT
TRBD1	few	TRBJ2-5	TRBV5-4	CASSSRKQGFSPETQYF	TGTGCCAGCAGCTCCAGGAAACAGGGGTTTTCTCCAGAGACCCAGTACTTC
.	few	TRBJ2-1	TRBV3-1	CASSQLRQYNEQFF	TGTGCCAGCAGCCAACTTCGACAGTACAATGAGCAGTTCTTC
.	.	TRBJ2-7	TRBV6-1	CASSEPYEQYF	TGTGCCAGCAGTGAACCCTACGAGCAGTACTTC
TRBD1	.	TRBJ2-1	TRBV12-3/TRBV12-4	CASSLQTGLGVYNEQFF	TGTGCCAGCAGTCTACAGACAGGGCTTGGGGTTTACAATGAGCAGTTCTTC
TRBD1	.	TRBJ1-5	TRBV6-1	CASSVEGAFNQPQHF	TGTGCCAGCAGTGTGGAGGGGGCATTCAATCAGCCCCAGCATTTT
TRBD2	few	TRBJ2-1	TRBV19	CASSNPSGIYNEQFF	TGTGCCAGTAGCAACCCTAGCGGGATCTACAATGAGCAGTTCTTC
TRBD1	.	TRBJ2-1	TRBV18	CASSPPAGQGWAEQFF	TGTGCCAGCTCACCACCCGCCGGACAGGGGTGGGCTGAGCAGTTCTTC
.	.	TRBJ2-1	TRBV5-1	CASSSLHEQFF	TGCGCCAGCAGCTCCCTCCATGAGCAGTTCTTC
.	.	TRBJ1-6	TRBV25-1	CASSVSTESSYNSPLHF	TGTGCCAGCAGTGTTAGCACCGAAAGCTCCTATAATTCACCCCTCCACTTT
TRBD2	many	TRBJ2-1	TRBV4-1	CASSQAGGAQFF	TGCGCCAGCAGCCAAGCCGGGGGGGCTCAGTTCTTC
.	.	TRBJ2-4	TRBV2	CASFGGQGGYF	TGTGCCAGTTTTGGGGGACAAGGAGGGTACTTC
TRBD2	.	TRBJ2-7	TRBV29-1	CSVDGGRASNEQYF	TGCAGCGTTGACGGCGGGAGGGCCTCCAACGAGCAGTACTTC
.	few	TRBJ1-1	TRBV6-2/TRBV6-3	CASSYSGVNQAFF	TGTGCCAGCAGTTACTCGGGCGTAAATCAAGCTTTCTTT
.	.	TRBJ2-3	TRBV7-2	CASSTSTSWDTQYF	TGTGCCAGCAGCACCTCGACAAGCTGGGATACGCAGTATTTT
.	.	TRBJ1-2	TRBV24-1	CATSGQQGSNYGYTF	TGTGCCACCAGTGGACAACAGGGATCTAACTATGGCTACACCTTC
.	.	TRBJ2-1	TRBV12-3/TRBV12-4	CASSDAVRSYDEQFF	TGTGCCAGCAGTGATGCAGTGCGGTCCTACGATGAGCAGTTCTTC
TRBD1	few	TRBJ2-5	TRBV12-3/TRBV12-4	CASSPLTGEMETQYF	TGTGCCAGCAGTCCCCTGACAGGGGAGATGGAGACCCAGTACTTC
TRBD2	.	TRBJ2-5	TRBV12-3/TRBV12-4	CASTPGAGGETQYF	TGTGCCAGCACCCCTGGAGCGGGAGGGGAGACCCAGTACTTC
TRBD1	few	TRBJ2-1	TRBV20-1	CSAWTNRGYNEQFF	TGCAGTGCTTGGACCAACAGGGGCTACAATGAGCAGTTCTTC
.	many	TRBJ2-7	TRBV29-1	CSARLDSDGEQYF	TGCAGCGCCCGCTTGGACTCCGATGGGGAGCAGTACTTC
.	few	TRBJ1-2	TRBV24-1	CATSDGPGRQNYGYTF	TGTGCCACCAGTGATGGTCCGGGAAGACAAAACTATGGCTACACCTTC
.	.	TRBJ1-6	TRBV20-1	CSAQRATTNSPLHF	TGCAGTGCGCAGAGGGCTACAACTAATTCACCCCTCCACTTT
.	few	TRBJ1-1	TRBV20-1	CSARDLLNTEAFF	TGCAGTGCTAGAGATCTATTGAACACTGAAGCTTTCTTT
.	.	TRBJ2-3	TRBV7-9	CASSPRGLQGSLKDTQYF	TGTGCCAGCAGCCCCAGAGGTCTCCAGGGATCTCTGAAAGATACGCAGTATTTT